What follows describes a single TCR beta chain. Its matching antigen is unknown. All of the isolated RNA was reverse transcribed, so expressed TCRB transcripts were sequenced. Measured with immunoSEQ multiplex PCR; TCRdb has only the in-frame clones, and not every one. The sample lists hundreds of thousands of clones, over 11% occurring once. Germline V gives CDR1 GTSNPN, CDR2 SVGIG (reference sequence). This CDR3 comprises 15 residues. Trimming cost V 3 bases and J 1 base; bases outside gene matches: 8. These data are taken from a study of beta chain features in type 1 diabetes. Turning to the study itself: Cell yields, gender and age were comparable in patients and healthy donors.

Study conclusions and caveats: The study found fewer insertions and more deletions at VDJ junctions in type 1 diabetes patients. Any HLA effect on TCRB rearrangement was left unresolved by small sub-analyses.

Sequences were obtained from naive CD4+ T cells from blood. This chain joins TRBV30 and TRBJ1-1, with 7 bases matching TRBD1. The receptor was derived from a man younger than 45 in good health. The CDR3 is CAWSLTRGGNTEAFF. In nucleotides, the CDR3 is TGTGCCTGGAGCCTAACCAGGGGGGGGAACACTGAAGCTTTCTTT.